This TCR beta chain was captured in a study of long-term antiretroviral therapy in people with HIV. Study-level results: In samples taken after ART, diversity increased but remained below transplant donor control levels. Blood draws took place between the mid-2000s and the late 2010s and possibly involved older ART regimens.

Sequencing used immunoSEQ v3.0 at survey level. A per-sample goal of about 35,000-55,000 T-cell genomes was targeted by sequencing. Profiling relied on immunoSEQ multiplex PCR, and the TCRdb table lists in-frame clones only, not all of them. Of just over 20,000 clones listed, approximately 79% were seen once; the top ten hold about a tenth. Among participants with HIV, every one received treatment in the United States. This clone has just a few counts. The antigen remains undetermined. J was trimmed by 2 bases and V by 0 bases; bases with no gene match: 7. The CDR3 is 18 amino acids. The germline CDR1 and CDR2 sequences are LGHNA and YNFKEQ.

This chain joins TRBV4-2 and TRBJ2-5; 12 bases agree with TRBD2. The sample here was unsorted PBMCs, taken 4.1 years after starting antiretroviral therapy. The TCR originated in a woman between 40 and 55 years old with HIV. In DNA form, the CDR3 reads TGTGCCAGCAGCCAAGAGCTAGCGGGGGGGCCCGTACAAGAGACCCAGTACTTC. Translation gives CASSQELAGGPVQETQYF.